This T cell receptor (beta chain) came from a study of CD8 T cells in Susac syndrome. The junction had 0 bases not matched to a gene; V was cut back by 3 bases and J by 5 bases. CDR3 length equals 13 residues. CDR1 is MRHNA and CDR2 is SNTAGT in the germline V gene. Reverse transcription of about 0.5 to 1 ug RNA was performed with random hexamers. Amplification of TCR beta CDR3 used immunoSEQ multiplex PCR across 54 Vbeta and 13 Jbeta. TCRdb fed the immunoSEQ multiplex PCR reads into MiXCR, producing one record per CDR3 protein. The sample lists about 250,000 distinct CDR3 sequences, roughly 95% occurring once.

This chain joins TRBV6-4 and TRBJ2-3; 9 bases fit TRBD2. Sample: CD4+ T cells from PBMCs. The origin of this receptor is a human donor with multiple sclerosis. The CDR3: CASSELAGDTQYF. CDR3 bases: TGTGCCAGCAGTGAACTAGCGGGAGATACGCAGTATTTT.